A selection of T cell receptor beta chains follows, all from one sample in a study of blood T cell repertoires in COVID-19. TCRdb keeps only in-frame clones here, not all; method: immunoSEQ multiplex PCR. The repertoire holds some 200,000 clones, with 81% as singletons. The sample consisted of PBMCs or T cells enriched from blood (not recorded which). The source is a woman in her forties or fifties with acute COVID-19. Both conserved end residues are part of each CDR3. A D gene is named only where the DNA matches it firmly. Expanded clones are given a class, and other clones once, few, many or no size at all.

cdr3_aa,cdr3_nt,j_call,d_call,clone_size,v_call
CASTRQGDSNQPQHF,TGTGCCAGCACCCGACAGGGGGATAGCAATCAGCCCCAGCATTTT,TRBJ1-5,TRBD1,-,TRBV28
CASRLTGSHKQYF,TGTGCCAGCAGATTGACAGGGTCCCACAAGCAGTACTTC,TRBJ2-7,TRBD1,-,TRBV28
CASSITLDRGNQPQHF,TGTGCCAGTAGTATAACCCTTGACAGGGGCAATCAGCCCCAGCATTTT,TRBJ1-5,TRBD1,-,TRBV19
CASSLGDRGNGYTF,TGCGCCAGCAGCTTGGGGGACAGGGGAAATGGCTACACCTTC,TRBJ1-2,TRBD1,once,TRBV5-1
CASSYFRDRGKEQFF,TGTGCCAGCAGTTATTTCCGGGACAGGGGAAAGGAGCAGTTCTTC,TRBJ2-1,TRBD1,-,TRBV6-9
CASSLGGGRSSYNEQFF,TGTGCCAGCAGCTTGGGGGGCGGCCGGAGCTCCTACAATGAGCAGTTCTTC,TRBJ2-1,-,-,TRBV5-6
CASSIFETGGRQPQHF,TGTGCCAGTAGTATTTTTGAGACAGGGGGCCGACAGCCCCAGCATTTT,TRBJ1-5,TRBD1,-,TRBV19
CAWSQPGMNTEAFF,TGTGCCTGGAGCCAGCCAGGAATGAACACTGAAGCTTTCTTT,TRBJ1-1,-,-,TRBV30
CASSLAGDRGRSTEAFF,TGTGCCAGCAGCTTGGCTGGGGACAGGGGGAGGAGCACTGAAGCTTTCTTT,TRBJ1-1,TRBD1,-,TRBV5-5
CASSLDGNTDTQYF,TGTGCCAGCAGCTTGGACGGGAACACAGATACGCAGTATTTT,TRBJ2-3,-,-,TRBV7-2
CASSDGGSGGTEAFF,TGTGCCAGCAGTGATGGGGGCTCGGGGGGCACTGAAGCTTTCTTT,TRBJ1-1,-,-,TRBV25-1
CASSPRAGTGEETQYF,TGTGCCAGCTCACCTAGAGCGGGGACGGGGGAAGAGACCCAGTACTTC,TRBJ2-5,TRBD2,-,TRBV18
CASSIQGLTGQTAHGYTF,TGTGCCAGTAGTATTCAGGGCCTAACTGGACAGACAGCTCATGGCTACACCTTC,TRBJ1-2,-,-,TRBV19
CASSLWASGSNNEQFF,TGTGCCAGCAGTTTATGGGCTAGCGGGAGCAACAATGAGCAGTTCTTC,TRBJ2-1,TRBD2,-,TRBV28
CASSPGGHYGYTF,TGTGCCAGCAGTCCAGGGGGGCACTATGGCTACACCTTC,TRBJ1-2,TRBD1,once,TRBV6-5
CASSVSEWGGTGELFF,TGTGCCAGCAGCGTATCAGAATGGGGCGGAACCGGGGAGCTGTTTTTT,TRBJ2-2,-,-,TRBV9
CASSDPMGGEAFF,TGTGCCAGCAGTGATCCTATGGGGGGGGAAGCTTTCTTT,TRBJ1-1,-,-,TRBV6-1
CASSASGTGITEAFF,TGTGCCAGCAGCGCCTCCGGGACAGGGATTACTGAAGCTTTCTTT,TRBJ1-1,TRBD1,-,TRBV5-4
CAWSGSGGYEQYF,TGTGCCTGGAGCGGGAGTGGGGGTTACGAGCAGTACTTC,TRBJ2-7,-,-,TRBV30
CASSKHQTIQYF,TGTGCCAGCTCAAAACACCAGACAATTCAGTACTTC,TRBJ2-4,-,-,TRBV28
CSASKRGLEGYTF,TGCAGTGCTAGTAAGAGAGGACTCGAAGGCTACACCTTC,TRBJ1-2,-,-,TRBV20-1
CASRQGGDEKLFF,TGTGCCAGCAGGCAGGGGGGCGACGAAAAACTGTTTTTT,TRBJ1-4,TRBD1,-,TRBV28
CASSLWTGQETQYF,TGCGCCAGCAGCTTATGGACAGGCCAGGAGACCCAGTACTTC,TRBJ2-5,TRBD1,-,TRBV5-1